This T cell receptor beta chain was observed in a study of T-cell memory formation after mild COVID-19. Turning to the study itself: Among the donors, TCR clusters were largely specific to each donor.

CDR1 WNHNN and CDR2 SYGVQD come from the germline V gene (reference sequence). The V and J ends lost 4 bases and 5 bases respectively, with 17 bases between them. The CDR3 has 15 amino acids. After 5'RACE with constant-segment primers, TCR alpha and TCR beta cDNA libraries carrying sample barcodes and UMIs were obtained. TCRdb independently ran MiXCR on the 5' RACE reads; one entry per CDR3 protein. The data contain 240,000 or so distinct CDR3 sequences, approximately 10% of them singletons. The chain has TRBV10-1 and TRBJ2-5; perhaps TRBD1 as D (5 bases). The sample consisted of PBMCs or a T cell subset sorted from them (not recorded which). The sequence was obtained from a man aged 18 to 29 who had mild COVID-19 (a few samples of this study predate the infection). Cell type and time point are not known. CDR3 nucleotide sequence: TGCGCCAGCAGTGGACTCACAGGTTCTTCGGAGACCCAGTACTTC. It codes for CASSGLTGSSETQYF.